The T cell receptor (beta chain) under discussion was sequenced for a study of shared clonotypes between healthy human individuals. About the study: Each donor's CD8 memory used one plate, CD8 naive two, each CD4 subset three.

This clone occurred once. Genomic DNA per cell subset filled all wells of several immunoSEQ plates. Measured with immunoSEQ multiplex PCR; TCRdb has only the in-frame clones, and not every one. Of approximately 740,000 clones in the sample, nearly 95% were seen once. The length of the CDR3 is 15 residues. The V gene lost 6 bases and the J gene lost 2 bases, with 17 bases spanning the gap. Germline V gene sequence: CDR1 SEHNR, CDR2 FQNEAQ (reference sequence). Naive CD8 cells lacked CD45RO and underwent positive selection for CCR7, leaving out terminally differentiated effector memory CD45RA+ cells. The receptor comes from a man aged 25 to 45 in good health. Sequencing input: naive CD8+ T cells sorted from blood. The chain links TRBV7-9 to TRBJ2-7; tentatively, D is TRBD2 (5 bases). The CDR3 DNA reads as TGTGCCAGCAGTTCCGGGATAAACGGACCCTACGAGCAGTACTTC. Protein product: CASSSGINGPYEQYF.